This TCR beta chain was retrieved from a study of shared clonotypes between healthy human individuals. Germline V gives CDR1 MNHEY, CDR2 SMNVEV (reference sequence). The CDR3 has 15 amino acids. Trimming cost V 5 bases and J 4 bases; bases outside gene matches: 5. Study results and limitations: Generally, naive subsets (rather than memory subsets) showed larger estimated richness. The diversity represented, both genetic and in exposure history, was limited by few donors. Sequencing of the sorted subsets was shown by rarefaction to be incomplete despite large depth.

The naive CD8 subset, CD45RO-negative cells positively selected for CCR7, excluded terminally differentiated effector memory CD45RA+ cells. This clone was seen a single time. Its antigen is as yet unknown. As processed by the authors: As immunoSEQ supplied junction-only sequences (without quality scores), filtering differed. Clones were read by immunoSEQ multiplex PCR, and TCRdb kept only the in-frame ones, dropping some. For V, J and clone size, that table is used; D and trimming come from the DNA. The table records approximately 840,000 clones, 90% to 97% of them present only once. This rearrangement joins TRBV27 to TRBJ2-7; 13 bases are a match to TRBD2. This receptor was obtained from a man in his thirties or forties in good health. Sequencing was carried out using naive CD8+ T cells sorted from blood. This CDR3 reads CASSPTSGRVYEQYF. DNA for the CDR3: TGTGCCAGCAGTCCTACTAGCGGGAGGGTGTACGAGCAGTACTTC.